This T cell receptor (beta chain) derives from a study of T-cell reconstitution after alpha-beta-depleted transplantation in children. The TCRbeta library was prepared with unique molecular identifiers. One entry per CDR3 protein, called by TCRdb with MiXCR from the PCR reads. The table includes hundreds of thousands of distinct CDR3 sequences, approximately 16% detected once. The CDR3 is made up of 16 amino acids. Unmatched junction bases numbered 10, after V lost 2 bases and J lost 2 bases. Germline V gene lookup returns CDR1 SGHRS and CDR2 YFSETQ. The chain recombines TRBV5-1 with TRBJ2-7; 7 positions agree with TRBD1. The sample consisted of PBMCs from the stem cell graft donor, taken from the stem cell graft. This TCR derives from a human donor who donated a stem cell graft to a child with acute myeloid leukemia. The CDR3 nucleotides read TGCGCCAGCAGCTTTCAACCGGACAGGCAGGCCTACGAGCAGTACTTC. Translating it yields CASSFQPDRQAYEQYF.